These 7 T cell receptor beta chains came from one sample sequenced in a study of T cell responses to AZD1222 COVID-19 vaccine. Profiling relied on immunoSEQ multiplex PCR, and the TCRdb table lists in-frame clones only, not all of them. The sample shows 110,000 to 150,000 clones, around 93% of them seen only once. The sequenced sample was peripheral blood, obtained on day 0 of AZD1222 vaccination. All receptors derive from an adult in good health.

About this clone: A read error may account for a junction end that differs from germline. This sequence joins TRBV7-9 and TRBJ2-4, with D perhaps given as TRBD1 or TRBD2 (5 bases each). The CDR3 sequence is 14 residues long. The V gene's germline CDR1 is SEHNR and CDR2 FQNEAQ (reference sequence). The CDR3 nucleotides are TGTGCCAGCAGCCAAGATACCCCCGGGACGCCCGTTAGTTTC. Amino acids: CASSQDTPGTPVSF.

V gene TRBV15 combines with J gene TRBJ2-7, with D perhaps matching TRBD1 (6 bases). This CDR3 region has 14 residues. Germline V gene data show CDR1 as LNHNV and CDR2 as YYDKDF (reference sequence). The germline V and J ends were trimmed by 1 base and 7 bases, with 14 bases remaining between them. The CDR3 reads CATSRVLGTSEQYF. The CDR3 DNA is TGTGCCACCAGCAGAGTTCTAGGGACATCAGAGCAGTACTTC. The variable domain in full, completed from reference TRBV15 and TRBJ2-7, reads DAMVIQNPRYQVTQFGKPVTLSCSQTLNHNVMYWYQQKSSQAPKLLFHYYDKDFNNEADTPDNFQSRRPNTSFCFLDIRSPGLGDTAMYLCATSRVLGTSEQYFGPGTRLTVT.

The V and J genes are TRBV10-3 and TRBJ1-1, with D maybe TRBD1 (6 bases). Between the trimmed V and J ends, which lost 0 bases and 1 base, there was a span of 9 bases. This CDR3 contains 15 residues. The V gene's germline CDR1 is ENHRY and CDR2 SYGVKD. The CDR3 region is CAISESRGQNTEAFF. CDR3 sequence (DNA): TGTGCCATCAGTGAGTCACGGGGGCAGAACACTGAAGCTTTCTTT.

This chain links TRBV10-3 with TRBJ2-3; TRBD2 aligns across 10 bases. V dropped 4 bases and J dropped 1; count of bases not matched to a gene: 2. This CDR3 comprises 15 residues. The germline V gene has CDR1 ENHRY and CDR2 SYGVKD. CDR3 amino acids: CAISVLAGGTDTQYF. The CDR3, as DNA: TGTGCCATCAGTGTTCTAGCGGGAGGCACAGATACGCAGTATTTT.

This sequence joins TRBV2 and TRBJ1-2; no reliable D call. Trimming cost V 5 bases and J 2 bases, with 12 bases left between them. The CDR3 spans 14 residues. CDR1 SNHLY and CDR2 FYNNEI come from the germline V gene. The CDR3, as DNA: TGTGCCAGCAGTTCAATGACAACCAACTATGGCTACACCTTC. Residues: CASSSMTTNYGYTF.

This rearrangement joins TRBV28 to TRBJ2-1; a possible D gene is TRBD2 (6 bases). The V gene lost 3 bases and the J gene lost 2 bases, with 17 bases spanning the gap. The CDR3 spans 17 residues. In germline, CDR1 is MDHEN, CDR2 SYDVKM. This CDR3 is CASSLVGAGPTYNEQFF. As DNA, the CDR3 is TGTGCCAGCAGTTTGGTCGGGGCGGGGCCCACCTACAATGAGCAGTTCTTC.

The chain couples TRBV7-8 to TRBJ1-6, with 7 bases that match TRBD1. This CDR3 has 16 residues. V shed 1 base and J 9 bases; nucleotides not matched to a gene: 9. Germline CDR1 SGHVS, CDR2 FQNEAQ. The CDR3 DNA reads as TGTGCCAGCAGCTTAGGGACGACAGGGTTAGGTTCACCCCTCCACTTT. This encodes CASSLGTTGLGSPLHF.